The 12 T cell receptor beta chains given below trace back to one sample, sequenced in a study of CD8+ T cells in alopecia areata. As the sequencing template, cDNA was produced by extracting RNA and reverse transcribing it. Assay: immunoSEQ multiplex PCR; the TCRdb copy retains only in-frame clones and omits some. The sample has around 110,000 clones, approximately 54% seen once. Documented treatment: oral pan-JAK inhibitor, 5-10 mg twice daily. The source was CD8+ T cells sorted from blood, collected at week 24, from a patient treated with tofacitinib. These receptors all stem from a human donor with alopecia areata.

The chain has TRBV27 and TRBJ1-4; D remains unclear. Germline V gene lookup returns CDR1 MNHEY and CDR2 SMNVEV (reference sequence). Trimming pared 8 bases from V and 9 bases from J, leaving 16 bases between. The CDR3 runs to 13 residues. The CDR3 coding sequence is TGTGCCAGCGCCCGGGCCGATTATCAAAAACTGTTTTTT. Protein product: CASARADYQKLFF.

V gene TRBV6-5 combines with J gene TRBJ2-7; 7 bases are a match to TRBD2. Germline V gene lookup returns CDR1 MNHEY and CDR2 SVGAGI. J lost 3 bases, V lost 6 bases, and 11 bases had no gene match. The CDR3 has 15 amino acids. The CDR3 sequence: CASSREANYLYEQYF. The CDR3 coding sequence is TGTGCCAGCAGCCGGGAGGCTAATTATCTCTACGAGCAGTACTTC.

The chain carries TRBV27 and TRBJ1-2, with 8 bases that match TRBD1. This CDR3 has 14 residues. V was clipped by 3 bases and J by 8 bases; unmatched bases: 8. The V gene's germline CDR1 is MNHEY and CDR2 SMNVEV (reference sequence). Written as DNA, the CDR3 is TGTGCCAGCAGTTTGGACAGGGAAGTTCAAGGCTACACCTTC. Translation gives CASSLDREVQGYTF.

This chain connects TRBV7-9 to TRBJ1-2; 10 nucleotides align to TRBD1. J was trimmed by 8 bases and V by 5 bases; bases with no gene match: 17. The CDR3 is 17 residues long. CDR1 and CDR2 from the germline V gene are SEHNR and FQNEAQ (reference sequence). CDR3 nucleotides: TGTGCCAGCAGCCAAACCGGGACAGGGGCCCTAACGGAAGGCTACACCTTC. It translates to CASSQTGTGALTEGYTF.

CDR3 sequence (DNA): TGCAGCGTTGAAGGTCGTTGGAACACTGAAGCTTTCTTT. Its protein is CSVEGRWNTEAFF. V and J are TRBV29-1 and TRBJ1-1; no clear D. Germline V gene data show CDR1 as SQVTM and CDR2 as ANQGSEA. V was pared by 1 base and J by 1 base, with 7 bases between. This CDR3 comprises 13 residues.

This clone was seen a handful of times. The chain carries TRBV18 and TRBJ2-3, with unresolved D. Deletions cut 2 bases from V and 0 bases from J, with 6 bases between. The length of the CDR3 is 14 residues. Looked up from germline, CDR1 is KGHSH and CDR2 is LQKENI. CDR3 amino acids: CASSPSLSTDTQYF. The CDR3 DNA reads TGTGCCAGCTCACCATCCCTAAGCACAGATACGCAGTATTTT. Based on the CDR3 plus reference TRBV18 and TRBJ2-3, the full variable domain is NAGVMQNPRHLVRRRGQEARLRCSPMKGHSHVYWYRQLPEEGLKFMVYLQKENIIDESGMPKERFSAEFPKEGPSILRIQQVVRGDSAAYFCASSPSLSTDTQYFGPGTRLTVL.

J is TRBJ2-7 and V is TRBV5-1; D perhaps matches TRBD1 (5 bases). The V gene's germline CDR1 is SGHRS and CDR2 YFSETQ. This CDR3 comprises 14 residues. The V end was cut by 1 base, the J end by 5 bases, with 13 bases between. This chain's CDR3 is CASSLPQGSNEQYF. The CDR3 coding sequence is TGCGCCAGCAGCTTGCCGCAGGGATCCAACGAGCAGTACTTC.

The gene calls are TRBV9 and TRBJ2-7, with D unclear. This CDR3 contains 12 residues. The V gene lost 0 bases and the J gene lost 7 bases, with 8 bases spanning the gap. In germline, CDR1 is SGDLS, CDR2 YYNGEE. CDR3 bases: TGTGCCAGCAGCGTAGAGGAGACAGAGCAGTACTTC. It encodes CASSVEETEQYF.

This clone was seen a handful of times. The rearrangement links TRBV16 to TRBJ1-2, with TRBD1 as a possible D gene (6 bases). Germline values: CDR1 KGHSY, CDR2 FQNENV. The CDR3 sequence is 14 residues long. V lost 7 bases to trimming and J lost 3 bases, with 15 bases between them. The CDR3 protein is CASNLGGADYGYTF. CDR3 nucleotide sequence: TGTGCCAGCAACCTTGGGGGGGCCGACTATGGCTACACCTTC.

This chain links TRBV27 with TRBJ2-1; 8 positions agree with TRBD1. The V gene end was trimmed by 4 bases and the J gene end by 3 bases; junction bases not matched to a gene: 8. Germline CDR1 and CDR2: MNHEY and SMNVEV (reference sequence). The CDR3 has 16 residues. The CDR3 nucleotides read TGTGCCAGCAGTTCCGCCTGGACAGGGTTCTACAATGAGCAGTTCTTC. It encodes CASSSAWTGFYNEQFF.

This chain joins TRBV6-5 and TRBJ2-1, with unresolved D. Trimming removed 7 bases at V and 3 bases at J, with 10 bases between. Per the germline V gene, CDR1 is MNHEY and CDR2 is SVGAGI. The CDR3 is 13 amino acids. This chain's CDR3 is CASTPAGYNEQFF. The CDR3 region has the DNA TGTGCCAGCACTCCTGCCGGCTACAATGAGCAGTTCTTC.

The chain links TRBV9 to TRBJ1-5; 7 nucleotides align to TRBD1. Germline CDR1 is SGDLS and CDR2 is YYNGEE. The CDR3 loop spans 15 amino acids. V shed 2 bases and J 3 bases; nucleotides not matched to a gene: 5. The CDR3 coding sequence is TGTGCCAGCAGCGTTACAGGGGATTTCAATCAGCCCCAGCATTTT. This sequence encodes CASSVTGDFNQPQHF.